This record looks at one T cell receptor (beta chain) sequence and its context. The data belong to a study of cytomegalovirus exposure and HLA in healthy donors. Amplification used 60 Vbeta primers and 13 Jbeta primers. The assay was immunoSEQ multiplex PCR, and TCRdb's table has in-frame clones only and misses some. The table has 130,000 or so clones, 82% seen once. The CDR3 contains 13 residues. Trimming took 0 bases from V and 5 from J, leaving 7 bases between them. The V gene's germline CDR1 is SGHAT and CDR2 FQNNGV. This TCR was sampled from a woman aged 45-65 years in good health and CMV-seropositive. The rearrangement uses TRBV11-2 and TRBJ2-5; no definite D call. The sample was PBMCs. The CDR3 loop reads CASSLDRVETQYF. CDR3 bases: TGTGCCAGCAGCTTAGATCGTGTGGAGACCCAGTACTTC. Drawing the rest from reference TRBV11-2 and TRBJ2-5, the complete variable domain is EAGVAQSPRYKIIEKRQSVAFWCNPISGHATLYWYQQILGQGPKLLIQFQNNGVVDDSQLPKDRFSAERLKGVDSTLKIQPAKLEDSAVYLCASSLDRVETQYFGPGTRLLVL.